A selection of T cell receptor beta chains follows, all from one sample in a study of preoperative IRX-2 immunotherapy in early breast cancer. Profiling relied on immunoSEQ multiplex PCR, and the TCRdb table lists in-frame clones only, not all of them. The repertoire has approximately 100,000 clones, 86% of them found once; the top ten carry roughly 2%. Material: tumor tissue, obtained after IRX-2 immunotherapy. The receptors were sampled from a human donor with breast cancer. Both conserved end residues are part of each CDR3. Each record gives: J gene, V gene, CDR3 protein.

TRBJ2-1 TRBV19 CASSIVNPGVVFYNEQFF
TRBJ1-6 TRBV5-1 CASSLARTAGGSYNSPLHF
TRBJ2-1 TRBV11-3 CASSNTRDSNEQFF
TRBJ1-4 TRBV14 CASSPTAMGAATNEKLFF
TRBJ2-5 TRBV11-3 CASSSGQAGANPGETQYF
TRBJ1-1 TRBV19 CASSREGNTEAFF
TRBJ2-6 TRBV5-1 CASSLEVQVAGANVLTF
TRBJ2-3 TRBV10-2 CASSEGTDTDTQYF
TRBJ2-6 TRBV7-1 CASSLSSSGANVLTF
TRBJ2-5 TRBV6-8 CAISGSLAETQYF
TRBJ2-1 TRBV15 CATSREPQQGEQFF
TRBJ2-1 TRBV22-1 CASRFRDGYNEQFF
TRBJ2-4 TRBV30 CAWSAGMVAKNIQYF
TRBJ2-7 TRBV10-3 CAISETSGTYEQYF
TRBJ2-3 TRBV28 CASSLGLATDTQYF
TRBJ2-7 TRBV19 CATGDRGKEAQYF
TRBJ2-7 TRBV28 CASSSLAGVSGYEQYF
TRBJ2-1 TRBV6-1 CASSEGRGLGNNEQFF
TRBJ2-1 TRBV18 CASSPAAMEDEQFF
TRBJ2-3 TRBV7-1 CASSPPPGTSGRDTDTQYF
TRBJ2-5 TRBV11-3 CASSRPSGRAETQYF
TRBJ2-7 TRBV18 CASSRERAGWDEQYF
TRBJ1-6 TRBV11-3 CASSSWTGGYNSPLHF
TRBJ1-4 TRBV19 CASSMRGPRGNEKLFF
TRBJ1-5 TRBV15 CATSRGWGGGQPQHF
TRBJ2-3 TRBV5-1 CASHSMDRGESDTQYF
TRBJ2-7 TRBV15 CATSRVAGSSYEQYF
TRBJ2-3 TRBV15 CATAPGVPFTDTQYF
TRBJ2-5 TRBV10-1 CASSAGRQETQYF
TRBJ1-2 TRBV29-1 CSVEGSSNYGYTF
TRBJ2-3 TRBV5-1 CASSLVGITDTQYF
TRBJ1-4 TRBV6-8 CASSSTGTGLEKLFF
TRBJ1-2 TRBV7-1 CASTDPGTANYGYTF
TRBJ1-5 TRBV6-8 CASSLQGNQPQHF
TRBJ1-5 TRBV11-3 CASSLQHDRRGQPQHF
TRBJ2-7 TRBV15 CATSIVENGWGYEQYF
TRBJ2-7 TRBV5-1 CASSLGSAGYEQYF
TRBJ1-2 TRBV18 CASSPDRDYGYTF
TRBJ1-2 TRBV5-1 CASTTSNPGHGYTF
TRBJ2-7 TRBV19 CTRRPRVITYEQYF